This is a list of T cell receptor beta chains from one sample in a study of blood T cell repertoires in COVID-19. Assay used: immunoSEQ multiplex PCR; TCRdb lists only in-frame clones, some missing. Of a few hundred thousand clones in the sample, approximately 89% were seen once. Material for sequencing was peripheral blood. Receptor source: a woman aged 25 to 39 with COVID-19, enrolled during active disease. The CDR3 runs from the conserved cysteine through the conserved F or W.

J gene: TRBJ1-5
V gene: TRBV19
CDR3 protein: CASTPDRAGQPQHF

J gene: TRBJ2-1
V gene: TRBV5-5
CDR3 protein: CASSLTGTPYNEQFF

J gene: TRBJ2-4
V gene: TRBV25-1
CDR3 protein: CASPAGVIYF

J gene: TRBJ1-5
V gene: TRBV19
CDR3 protein: CASRESNQPQHF

J gene: TRBJ2-5
V gene: TRBV29-1
CDR3 protein: CSVERTMGETQYF

J gene: TRBJ2-7
V gene: TRBV25-1
CDR3 protein: CASSETGSSYEQYF

J gene: TRBJ1-4
V gene: TRBV6-5
CDR3 protein: CASRYIAELFF

J gene: TRBJ1-1
V gene: TRBV10-3
CDR3 protein: CAISESGTEAFF

J gene: TRBJ2-7
V gene: TRBV7-8
CDR3 protein: CASSSRWSTYEQYF

J gene: TRBJ2-7
V gene: TRBV21-1
CDR3 protein: CASSLRLAGLSYEQYF

J gene: TRBJ2-1
V gene: TRBV27
CDR3 protein: CASTPRLAGDYNEQFF

J gene: TRBJ1-5
V gene: TRBV11-2
CDR3 protein: CASSFDQGWQPQHF

J gene: TRBJ1-2
V gene: TRBV27
CDR3 protein: CASSSFGGGHGYTF

J gene: TRBJ1-1
V gene: TRBV6-5
CDR3 protein: CASNIRHWEYTEAFF

J gene: TRBJ2-7
V gene: TRBV2
CDR3 protein: CASSDRTGEYEQYF

J gene: TRBJ2-1
V gene: TRBV10-3
CDR3 protein: CAISEITLGHNYNEQFF

J gene: TRBJ2-7
V gene: TRBV5-5
CDR3 protein: CASRTTIPASSYEQYF

J gene: TRBJ2-5
V gene: TRBV7-6
CDR3 protein: CASSLGSWDRLRETQYF

J gene: TRBJ2-7
V gene: TRBV7-9
CDR3 protein: CASGQGGYEQYF

J gene: TRBJ2-2
V gene: TRBV7-3
CDR3 protein: CASSFLPTSIMNTGELFF

J gene: TRBJ2-4
V gene: TRBV27
CDR3 protein: CASSLGGRNIQYF

J gene: TRBJ2-1
V gene: TRBV10-3
CDR3 protein: CATTGDTYNEQFF

J gene: TRBJ1-5
V gene: TRBV2
CDR3 protein: CASRAGRNQPQHF

J gene: TRBJ1-5
V gene: TRBV6-1
CDR3 protein: CASSEGASGQPQHF

J gene: TRBJ2-3
V gene: TRBV7-2
CDR3 protein: CASRRSSGRWKDTQYF

J gene: TRBJ1-1
V gene: TRBV30
CDR3 protein: CAWSVQGLGRNTEAFF

J gene: TRBJ2-7
V gene: TRBV29-1
CDR3 protein: CSVEGVGGQYYEQYF

J gene: TRBJ2-3
V gene: TRBV9
CDR3 protein: CASSPTSGFTDTQYF

J gene: TRBJ2-5
V gene: TRBV5-1
CDR3 protein: CASSSSGTRKETQYF

J gene: TRBJ2-5
V gene: TRBV19
CDR3 protein: CASSLGGGHSGLAGGGQETQYF

J gene: TRBJ2-5
V gene: TRBV6-5
CDR3 protein: CASSPAGGPETQYF

J gene: TRBJ2-5
V gene: TRBV3-1/TRBV3-2
CDR3 protein: CASSLRAGWGETQYF